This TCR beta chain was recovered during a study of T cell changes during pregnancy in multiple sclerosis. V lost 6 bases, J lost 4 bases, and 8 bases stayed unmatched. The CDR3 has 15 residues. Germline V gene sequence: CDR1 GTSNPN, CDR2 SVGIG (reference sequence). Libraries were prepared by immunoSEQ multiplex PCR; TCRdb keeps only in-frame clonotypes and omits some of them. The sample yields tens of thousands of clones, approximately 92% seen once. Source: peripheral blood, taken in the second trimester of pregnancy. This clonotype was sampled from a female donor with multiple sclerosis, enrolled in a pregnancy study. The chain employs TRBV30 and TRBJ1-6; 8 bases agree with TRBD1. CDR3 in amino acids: CACKQGGFYNSPLHF. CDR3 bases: TGTGCCTGCAAACAGGGGGGATTTTATAATTCACCCCTCCACTTT.